What follows is one T cell receptor (beta chain) and its context. The sample originates from a study of blood T cell repertoires in COVID-19. V was clipped by 0 bases and J by 2 bases; unmatched bases: 2. This CDR3 is built from 15 residues. Germline V gene lookup returns CDR1 SGHRS and CDR2 YFSETQ. The data were produced by immunoSEQ multiplex PCR, yet TCRdb's version contains in-frame clones alone and is incomplete. This table has under 80,000 clones, about 85% appearing once. The J gene is TRBJ1-5, the V gene TRBV5-1, with 7 bases aligning to TRBD1. The TCR originated in an older man with acute or convalescent COVID-19. Sequenced input: peripheral blood. The CDR3 here is CASSLGGTGNQPQHF. As DNA, the CDR3 is TGCGCCAGCAGCTTGGGCGGGACAGGCAATCAGCCCCAGCATTTT.